This T cell receptor (beta chain) is from a study of T cell changes during pregnancy in multiple sclerosis. Clones were read by immunoSEQ multiplex PCR, and TCRdb kept only the in-frame ones, dropping some. The sample carries 58,000 or so clones, 90% recorded once. This clone was picked up one time. The sequenced sample was peripheral blood, obtained in the first trimester of pregnancy. This clonotype originated in a female donor in good health, enrolled as a control in a pregnancy study.

The CDR3, as DNA: TGTGCCAGCAGCCAAGACAGGGAGACCCAGTACTTC. Translation gives CASSQDRETQYF. The chain couples TRBV5-6 to TRBJ2-5, with D perhaps TRBD1 (6 bases). Germline CDR1 is SGHDT and CDR2 is YYEEEE. Trimming removed 4 bases from V and 5 bases from J, with 9 bases in between. The CDR3 loop spans 12 amino acids.